Described below is a single TCR beta chain sequence and its context. The CDR3 is 14 amino acids. Germline V CDR1 and CDR2: SEHNR, FQNEAQ (reference sequence). V gave up 1 base and J gave up 8 bases, with 12 bases separating them. This table comes from immunoSEQ multiplex PCR, and its TCRdb copy is limited to in-frame clones, with some not included. The data hold roughly 41,000 clones, with roughly 91% observed a single time. This entry comes from a study of blood T cell repertoires in COVID-19. This TCR was sampled from a human donor in a cohort sampled during active COVID-19. The chain recombines TRBV7-9 with TRBJ2-1, with a tentative D call TRBD1 (6 bases). Sequenced sample: peripheral blood. The CDR3 bases are TGTGCCAGCAGCTTAGACAGGGAGATCGATGAGCAGTTCTTC. Its translation is CASSLDREIDEQFF.